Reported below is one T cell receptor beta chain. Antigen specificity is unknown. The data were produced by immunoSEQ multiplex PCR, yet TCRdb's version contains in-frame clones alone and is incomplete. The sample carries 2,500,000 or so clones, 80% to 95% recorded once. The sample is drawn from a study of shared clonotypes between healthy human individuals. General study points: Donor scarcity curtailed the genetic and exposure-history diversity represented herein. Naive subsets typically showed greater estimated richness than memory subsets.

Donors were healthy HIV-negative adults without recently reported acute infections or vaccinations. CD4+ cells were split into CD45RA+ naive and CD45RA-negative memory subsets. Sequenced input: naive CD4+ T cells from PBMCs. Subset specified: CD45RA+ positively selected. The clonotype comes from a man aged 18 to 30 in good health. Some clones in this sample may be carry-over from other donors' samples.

CDR3 residues: CASSLSRRQFF. CDR3 bases: TGTGCCAGCAGCTTATCCAGACGGCAGTTCTTC. The gene calls are TRBV7-2 and TRBJ2-1, with unresolved D. CDR1 SGHTA and CDR2 FQGNSA come from the germline V gene. Trimming stripped 2 bases from V and 12 bases from J, with 8 bases between. The CDR3 length is 11 residues.